This TCR beta chain was found in a study of cytomegalovirus exposure and HLA in healthy donors. Findings and caveats of the study: Earlier findings revealed that most TCR beta V segments proved productive either about 90% or about 30% of the time. Later analysis identified about 15,000 TCR beta sequences associated with HLA alleles, using a false discovery rate threshold of 0.05.

As for this clone: What it binds is unknown.

PCR involved 60 Vbeta and 13 Jbeta primers. Assay: immunoSEQ multiplex PCR; the TCRdb copy retains only in-frame clones and omits some. Among some 88,000 clones listed, about 63% were seen once. The specimen sequenced was PBMCs. The sequence came from a woman between 25 and 40 years old in good health and CMV-seronegative.

The CDR3 loop reads CASSFDSYGYTF. As DNA, the CDR3 is TGTGCCAGCAGTTTCGACTCGTATGGCTACACCTTC. The chain recombines TRBV28 with TRBJ1-2; no firm D call. Trimming shortened V by 3 bases and J by 5 bases, and 7 bases separated the two germline ends. Germline values: CDR1 MDHEN, CDR2 SYDVKM. The CDR3 covers 12 residues.